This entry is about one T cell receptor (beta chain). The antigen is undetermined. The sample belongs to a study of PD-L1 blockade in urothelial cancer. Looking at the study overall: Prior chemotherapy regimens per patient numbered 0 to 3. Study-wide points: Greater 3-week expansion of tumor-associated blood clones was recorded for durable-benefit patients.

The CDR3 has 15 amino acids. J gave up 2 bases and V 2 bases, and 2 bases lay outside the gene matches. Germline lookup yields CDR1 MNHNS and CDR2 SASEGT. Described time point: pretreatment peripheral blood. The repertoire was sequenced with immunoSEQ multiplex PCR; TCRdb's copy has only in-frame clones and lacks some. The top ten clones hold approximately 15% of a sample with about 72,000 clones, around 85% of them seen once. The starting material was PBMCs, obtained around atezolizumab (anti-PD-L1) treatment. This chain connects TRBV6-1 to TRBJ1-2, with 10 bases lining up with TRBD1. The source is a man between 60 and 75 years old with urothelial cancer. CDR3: CASSEPGQGNYGYTF. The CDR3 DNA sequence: TGTGCCAGCAGTGAACCGGGACAGGGGAACTATGGCTACACCTTC.